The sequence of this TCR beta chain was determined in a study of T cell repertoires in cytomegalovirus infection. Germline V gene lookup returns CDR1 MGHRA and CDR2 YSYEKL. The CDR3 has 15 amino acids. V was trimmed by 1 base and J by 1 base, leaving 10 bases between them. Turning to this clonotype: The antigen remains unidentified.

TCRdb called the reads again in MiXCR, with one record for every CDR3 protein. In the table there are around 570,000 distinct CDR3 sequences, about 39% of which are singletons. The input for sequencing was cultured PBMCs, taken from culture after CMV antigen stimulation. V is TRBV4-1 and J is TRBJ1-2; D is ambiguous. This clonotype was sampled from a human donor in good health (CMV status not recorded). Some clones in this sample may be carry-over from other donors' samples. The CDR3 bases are TGCGCCAGCAGCCAAGTTGACCGGGTTAACTATGGCTACACCTTC. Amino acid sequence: CASSQVDRVNYGYTF.